This TCR beta chain was documented in a study of beta chain features in type 1 diabetes. At the level of the study: The number of sorted cells examined across all samples was under 140,000,000.

Study outcomes and limitations: TCRB rearrangement may or may not be influenced by HLA type; here this remained unresolved.

This clone was picked up a small number of times. Antigen unknown. At the DNA level, this CDR3 is encoded by other sequences in the same sample as well. V lost 5 bases, J lost 1 base, and 6 bases lay in between. The CDR3 covers 12 residues. The germline V gene encodes CDR1 MDHEN and CDR2 SYDVKM. Investigators reverse transcribed all isolated RNA, so they sequenced expressed TCRB transcripts. Around 4 million reads per sample were averaged for naive, central memory and regulatory samples. Clones were sequenced by immunoSEQ multiplex PCR, and TCRdb holds only the in-frame ones, with some missing. Of fewer than 900,000 clones detected, 15% to 20% appear once; the ten largest clones hold 0.02% to 0.025%.

This sequence joins TRBV28 and TRBJ2-7, with D unclear. This receptor was obtained from a woman younger than 30 in good health. What was sequenced was naive CD4+ T cells from blood. The CDR3, as DNA: TGTGCCAGCAGTCCCCCGTCCTACGAGCAGTACTTC. It specifies CASSPPSYEQYF.